What follows are 6 T cell receptor beta chains derived from one specimen sequenced in a study of blood T cells in healthy people across ages. Through a sample-barcoded 5' primer and a J-beta primer mix, a second PCR was run for roughly 7 to 12 cycles. Each CDR3 protein is one row after TCRdb ran MiXCR on the 5' RACE reads. The sample lists around 900,000 distinct CDR3 sequences, 25% to 35% seen once, with roughly 17% in the top ten. Input material: blood. The source is a woman older than 75 in good health.

A few counts support this clonotype. This chain links TRBV13 with TRBJ2-7; 9 bases are shared with TRBD1. Germline CDR1 PRHDT, CDR2 FYEKMQ (reference sequence). The CDR3 sequence is 14 residues long. Trimming took 5 bases from V and 2 from J; bases not matched to a gene: 4. Here the CDR3 reads CASSHDRGAYEQYF. The CDR3 nucleotides are TGTGCCAGCAGCCACGACAGGGGGGCCTACGAGCAGTACTTC.

This clonotype has a handful of counts. The chain has TRBV5-1 and TRBJ2-2; D not resolved. With 0 bases removed from V and 6 bases from J, the gap between germline ends came to 9 bases. The CDR3 contains 14 residues. The germline V gene encodes CDR1 SGHRS and CDR2 YFSETQ. The DNA of the CDR3 is TGCGCCAGCAGCTTGGCGGACCTGGCCGGGGAGCTGTTTTTT. It is translated as CASSLADLAGELFF.

This clonotype was counted once. A much larger clonotype is one base distant, so this may be a read error. The chain carries TRBV3-1 and TRBJ2-3, with D possibly TRBD2 on 5 matching bases. CDR3 length equals 15 residues. V was cut by 1 base and J by 2 bases, with 10 bases left in between. Germline V gene lookup returns CDR1 LGHDT and CDR2 YNNKEL (reference sequence). The CDR3 DNA follows: TGTGCCAGCAGCCAAGGCGGGCAGAACACAGATACGCAGTATTTT. This encodes CASSQGGQNTDTQYF.

V is TRBV7-2 and J is TRBJ2-5; 8 bases fit TRBD2. There are 15 residues in the CDR3. The trim removed 4 bases at V and 1 base at J, leaving 5 bases unmatched. Per germline, CDR1 SGHTA and CDR2 FQGNSA. The CDR3 coding sequence is TGTGCCAGCAGCTCTCCAACTAGCGGCCAAGAGACCCAGTACTTC. It codes for CASSSPTSGQETQYF.

About this clonotype itself: A clone one base away is much larger, so this may be a read error. The genes are TRBV27 and TRBJ2-6; 7 bases align to TRBD1. From germline, CDR1 is MNHEY and CDR2 SMNVEV (reference sequence). The CDR3 is made up of 20 amino acids. This chain's CDR3 is CVSSLFKRQGLLSGANVLTF. CDR3 bases: TGTGTCAGCAGTTTATTTAAACGACAGGGCCTCCTCTCTGGGGCCAACGTCCTGACTTTC.

This clonotype appeared a few times. The chain uses TRBV12-3 or TRBV12-4 and TRBJ1-5; unclear D gene. V was trimmed by 2 bases and J by 0 bases, leaving 11 bases between them. The CDR3 length is 16 residues. Written as DNA, the CDR3 is TGTGCCAGCAGTTTATGGGGTCGGTATAGCAATCAGCCCCAGCATTTT. Encoded protein: CASSLWGRYSNQPQHF.